The 20 T cell receptor beta chains below all came from one sample that was sequenced in a study of T cells expressing NK-cell markers. Using the 5' RACE reads, TCRdb records one entry per CDR3 protein without DNA. The sample features about 460,000 distinct CDR3 sequences, with under 1.5% in its top ten. Specimen: blood T cells: a sorted CD56 or NKG2C T cell subset, CD4+ or CD8+ T cells, or bulk PBMC T cells (not recorded which). These receptors came from a woman between 50 and 59 years old in good health.

The chain combines TRBV5-5 with TRBJ2-1; there is no DNA to check the TCRdb D call of TRBD2. Germline V gene data show CDR1 as SGHKS and CDR2 as YYEKEE (reference sequence). The CDR3 covers 15 residues. The chain's CDR3 is CASSFTSADYNEQFF.

This sequence joins TRBV6-1 and TRBJ2-5. The CDR3 has 15 amino acids. The germline V gene has CDR1 MNHNS and CDR2 SASEGT. This CDR3 reads CASSEVILFQETQYF.

This chain connects TRBV20-1 to TRBJ1-6; TCRdb designates TRBD1, a call that cannot be tested without DNA. The germline gives CDR1 DFQATT, CDR2 SNEGSKA (reference sequence). The CDR3 consists of 14 residues. CDR3 region: CSAHSGYYNSPLHF.

This sequence joins TRBV12-3 or TRBV12-4 and TRBJ2-1; the TCRdb call, TRBD2, lacks DNA for checking. The CDR3 length is 15 residues. The CDR3 sequence: CASNDSGRKRYEQFF.

V is TRBV10-3 and J is TRBJ2-1; TCRdb gives TRBD1 as the D gene, but with no DNA this cannot be confirmed. The CDR3 is 14 amino acids. Germline assignment: CDR1 ENHRY and CDR2 SYGVKD. The CDR3: CAISELGGGGQQFF.

The chain combines TRBV5-1 with TRBJ2-2; TCRdb's D gene call, TRBD1, goes unchecked for lack of DNA. This CDR3 is 17 amino acids long. Germline CDR1 SGHRS, CDR2 YFSETQ. The CDR3 protein is CASSLRRGLGDTGELFF.

This sequence joins TRBV5-6 and TRBJ1-1. The CDR3 totals 13 residues. Per germline, CDR1 SGHDT and CDR2 YYEEEE. CDR3 residues: CASIRRGRTEAFF.

This sequence joins TRBV24-1 and TRBJ1-5; TCRdb reports TRBD1, a call that lacks DNA to check it against. The length of the CDR3 is 15 residues. Per the germline V gene, CDR1 is KGHDR and CDR2 is SFDVKD. The chain's CDR3 is CATSDAGTGGQPQHF.

The chain combines TRBV6-9 with TRBJ2-1. Germline lookup yields CDR1 MNHGY and CDR2 SVAAGI. This CDR3 region has 12 residues. The CDR3 is CASGGPYNEQFF.

The CDR3 is CASSLGTGYEKLFF. The V call is TRBV11-2, the J call TRBJ1-4; TCRdb indicates TRBD1, and absent DNA this call remains unverified. The V gene's germline CDR1 is SGHAT and CDR2 FQNNGV. The CDR3 runs 14 residues.

The J gene is TRBJ2-3, the V gene TRBV5-1. CDR1 is SGHRS and CDR2 is YFSETQ in the germline V gene. CDR3 size: 12 residues. CDR3 residues: CASSTGTDTQYF.

The chain links TRBV7-9 to TRBJ2-2; TCRdb designates TRBD1, a call that cannot be tested without DNA. CDR3 length: 16 residues. Germline CDR1 reads SEHNR; CDR2 reads FQNEAQ (reference sequence). CDR3 in amino acids: CASSLEAAPNTGELFF.

This chain uses TRBV12-3 or TRBV12-4 with TRBJ2-1; no DNA is available, so the TRBD2 call from TCRdb remains unchecked. CDR3 length equals 15 residues. This chain's CDR3 is CASSLSGTNYNEQFF.

The chain joins TRBV5-1 to TRBJ2-1; TCRdb designates TRBD1, a call that cannot be tested without DNA. The CDR3 extends over 15 amino acids. The germline V gene has CDR1 SGHRS and CDR2 YFSETQ. The CDR3: CASSPPTDSSLEQFF.

The CDR3 sequence is CASWGRNTGELFF. The chain links TRBV7-9 to TRBJ2-2; without DNA, the TCRdb call of TRBD1 cannot be checked. In germline, CDR1 is SEHNR, CDR2 FQNEAQ (reference sequence). This CDR3 comprises 13 residues.

The J gene is TRBJ1-1, the V gene TRBV2. CDR1 is SNHLY and CDR2 is FYNNEI in the germline V gene. The CDR3 spans 12 residues. CDR3 amino acids: CATGPGNTEAFF.

The chain combines TRBV27 with TRBJ2-1; checking the TCRdb D call of TRBD2 is not possible without DNA. The CDR3 consists of 14 residues. CDR1 and CDR2 (germline): MNHEY, SMNVEV (reference sequence). CDR3 region: CASSPSGRPNEQFF.

The gene calls are TRBV28 and TRBJ2-5; the D call from TCRdb, TRBD1, cannot be confirmed without DNA. Germline V gives CDR1 MDHEN, CDR2 SYDVKM. This CDR3 is built from 15 residues. CDR3 residues: CASSPGQGLPQTQYF.

This sequence joins TRBV20-1 and TRBJ1-6; TCRdb outputs TRBD1, but without DNA this stays unchecked. This CDR3 has 14 residues. From germline, CDR1 is DFQATT and CDR2 SNEGSKA (reference sequence). The CDR3 reads CSAREGRVNSPLHF.

The V call is TRBV10-2, the J call TRBJ2-7; the D call of TRBD2 rests on TCRdb alone, since no DNA is present to check it. This CDR3 has 13 amino acids. The germline V gene has CDR1 WSHSY and CDR2 SAAADI. CDR3 sequence: CASKASGGYEQYF.